The 10 T cell receptor beta chains listed next were all sequenced from one sample in a study of cytomegalovirus exposure and HLA in healthy donors. PCR used 60 Vbeta primers and 13 Jbeta primers. Some clones are missing from TCRdb's copy, which holds only in-frame ones; the method was immunoSEQ multiplex PCR. The sample carries approximately 250,000 clones, more than 70% recorded once. Material for sequencing was PBMCs. The receptors originated from a boy aged 5-17 years in good health and CMV-seronegative.

The chain employs TRBV4-2 and TRBJ2-7; TRBD2 is a possible D gene (7 bases). Germline V gene lookup returns CDR1 LGHNA and CDR2 YNFKEQ. V gave up 4 bases and J gave up 0 bases, with 16 bases separating them. The CDR3 runs 16 residues. DNA of the CDR3: TGTGCCAGCAGCCCTAAAGGGGGGGGGCTCTCCTACGAGCAGTACTTC. Its translation: CASSPKGGGLSYEQYF.

This chain joins TRBV19 and TRBJ2-3; 9 nucleotides agree with TRBD2. The CDR3 is 16 amino acids. Per germline, CDR1 LNHDA and CDR2 SQIVND (reference sequence). J gave up 3 bases and V 4 bases, and 8 bases lay outside the gene matches. This chain's CDR3 is CASSSSSGRTTDTQYF. Written as DNA, the CDR3 is TGTGCCAGTAGTAGTAGTAGCGGGAGAACAACAGATACGCAGTATTTT.

The chain joins TRBV27 to TRBJ2-1; TRBD2 matches at 9 bases. Germline V gene data show CDR1 as MNHEY and CDR2 as SMNVEV (reference sequence). This CDR3 has 15 amino acids. J gave up 5 bases and V 2 bases, and 4 bases lay outside the gene matches. The CDR3 bases are TGTGCCAGCAGTTTAACTTTAGCGGGGGACAATGAGCAGTTCTTC. It specifies CASSLTLAGDNEQFF.

There are a few counts of this clone. The chain combines TRBV11-2 with TRBJ2-1; 9 nucleotides line up with TRBD2. The germline gives CDR1 SGHAT, CDR2 FQNNGV. V shed 5 bases and J 9 bases; nucleotides not matched to a gene: 8. This CDR3 region has 14 residues. The chain's CDR3 is CASSPLAGPAEQFF. For the CDR3, the DNA is TGTGCCAGCAGCCCCCTAGCGGGGCCTGCTGAGCAGTTCTTC.

The chain combines TRBV9 with TRBJ2-5; TRBD2 matches 12 bases. This CDR3 contains 15 residues. Germline CDR1 SGDLS, CDR2 YYNGEE. With 3 bases clipped from V and 5 bases from J, the junction kept 5 bases outside the gene matches. The CDR3: CASSGLAGVGETQYF. CDR3 nucleotide sequence: TGTGCCAGCAGCGGACTAGCGGGAGTGGGGGAGACCCAGTACTTC.

V gene TRBV27 combines with J gene TRBJ2-2; TRBD1 aligns across 8 bases. CDR3 size: 19 residues. CDR1 and CDR2 from the germline V gene are MNHEY and SMNVEV (reference sequence). V lost 7 bases, J lost 0 bases, and 16 bases stayed unmatched. Here the CDR3 reads CASTPTGALPKTNTGELFF. The CDR3 DNA is TGTGCCAGCACCCCGACAGGGGCGCTTCCAAAGACGAACACCGGGGAGCTGTTTTTT.

The gene calls are TRBV11-1 and TRBJ2-4; 7 nucleotides match TRBD1. The J segment lost 6 bases and the V segment lost 4 bases, leaving 6 bases of the junction unmatched. CDR1 is SGHAT, CDR2 FQDESV, per germline (reference sequence). The length of the CDR3 is 14 residues. CDR3 region: CASSSTGSGNIQYF. The CDR3 DNA follows: TGTGCCAGCAGCTCGACAGGGTCGGGAAACATTCAGTACTTC.

V and J are TRBV7-9 and TRBJ2-3, with D perhaps TRBD2 (5 bases). In germline, CDR1 is SEHNR, CDR2 FQNEAQ (reference sequence). Trimming removed 5 bases at V and 0 bases at J, with 12 bases between. This CDR3 is 15 amino acids long. CDR3 region: CASSQRTISTDTQYF. The DNA for the CDR3 is TGTGCCAGCAGCCAGCGGACCATTAGCACAGATACGCAGTATTTT.

The chain has TRBV30 and TRBJ1-6, with TRBD1 matching over 8 bases. V lost 5 bases to trimming and J lost 7 bases; unmatched junction nucleotides: 4. This CDR3 comprises 13 residues. Germline V gene sequence: CDR1 GTSNPN, CDR2 SVGIG (reference sequence). The chain's CDR3 is CAWHTGGNSPLHF. In DNA form, the CDR3 reads TGTGCCTGGCATACAGGGGGAAATTCACCCCTCCACTTT.

The chain has TRBV7-6 and TRBJ1-3; D is uncertain. Germline loops: CDR1 SGHVS, CDR2 FNYEAQ. The CDR3 is 15 amino acids. V dropped 5 bases and J dropped 4 bases, with 15 bases sitting between them. This CDR3 reads CASSQTEGLGNTIYF. In DNA form, the CDR3 reads TGTGCCAGCAGCCAAACAGAGGGATTAGGAAACACCATATATTTT.